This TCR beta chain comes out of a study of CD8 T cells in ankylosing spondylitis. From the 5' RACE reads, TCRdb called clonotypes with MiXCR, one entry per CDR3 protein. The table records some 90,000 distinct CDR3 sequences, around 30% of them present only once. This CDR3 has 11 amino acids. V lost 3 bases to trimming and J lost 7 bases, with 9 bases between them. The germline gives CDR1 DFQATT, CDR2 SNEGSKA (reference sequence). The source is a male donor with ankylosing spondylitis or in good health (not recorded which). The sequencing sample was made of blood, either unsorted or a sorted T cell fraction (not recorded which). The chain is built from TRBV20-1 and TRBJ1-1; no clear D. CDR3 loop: CSASSDFEAFF. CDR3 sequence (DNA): TGCAGTGCTAGCTCCGATTTTGAAGCTTTCTTT.